The present T cell receptor (beta chain) was sequenced within a study of cytomegalovirus exposure and HLA in healthy donors. Notes on the study in general: There were reportedly fewer N-insertions in an Asian-associated ancestry cluster than the approximately 670-donor mean, in a later analysis. It is likely that the observed cluster of highly shared sequence variants was a sequencing artifact. The study found most TCR sequences rare, yet found some public TCRs in many donors.

To note about this clone: Its antigen is currently unknown.

PCR amplification relied on 60 Vbeta primers (plus 13 Jbeta primers). Here immunoSEQ multiplex PCR was the method, and the copy in TCRdb shows in-frame clones only, minus some. The table shows 150,000 to 200,000 clones, with about 75% occurring only once. CDR1 SGHTA and CDR2 FQGTGA come from the germline V gene. V was trimmed by 1 base and J by 7 bases, leaving 17 bases between them. CDR3 size: 16 residues. The sequenced material came from PBMCs. This TCR came from a male donor in good health and CMV-seropositive. This chain connects TRBV7-3 to TRBJ2-1; D might be TRBD2 (7 bases). CDR3 nucleotides: TGTGCCAGCAGCTTAATGGGTGGGGGGGCAGTGAATGAGCAGTTCTTC. This gives the protein CASSLMGGGAVNEQFF.